A single sample gave rise to the 32 T cell receptor beta chains below, sequenced in a study of neoadjuvant anti-PD-1 for oral cavity cancer. Profiling relied on immunoSEQ multiplex PCR, and the TCRdb table lists in-frame clones only, not all of them. The sample includes nearly 8,000 clones, roughly two thirds seen only once; the top ten take around 2.9%. The time point is: after neoadjuvant nivolumab, at surgical resection. The sequenced sample was PBMCs, obtained after nivolumab (anti-PD-1) treatment. The receptors originated from a person aged 40 to 85 with oral cavity squamous cell carcinoma.

This chain joins TRBV11-2 and TRBJ2-6, with unresolved D. The V gene's germline CDR1 is SGHAT and CDR2 FQNNGV. The CDR3 consists of 14 residues. V dropped 7 bases and J dropped 4 bases, with 11 bases sitting between them. This chain's CDR3 is CASTPISGANVLTF. In DNA, the CDR3 is TGTGCCAGCACCCCGATTTCCGGGGCCAACGTCCTGACTTTC.

The chain links TRBV12-5 to TRBJ2-3; D is possibly TRBD2 (5 bases). This CDR3 has 13 amino acids. Trimming cost V 3 bases and J 1 base, with 5 bases left between them. Germline-derived CDR1 and CDR2 are LGHNT and FRNRAP. In DNA, the CDR3 is TGTGCTAGTGGTTTAGCGGGCACAGATACGCAGTATTTT. This sequence encodes CASGLAGTDTQYF.

This clone was counted only a few times. The chain joins TRBV7-2 to TRBJ2-2; 12 bases map to TRBD2. Per the germline V gene, CDR1 is SGHTA and CDR2 is FQGNSA. The CDR3 extends over 17 amino acids. V lost 5 bases, J lost 0 bases, and 4 bases stayed unmatched. The DNA for the CDR3 is TGTGCCAGCAGCGTCCGGACTAGCGGGACGAACACCGGGGAGCTGTTTTTT. Its translation is CASSVRTSGTNTGELFF.

The chain has TRBV27 and TRBJ1-2, with TRBD1 as a possible D gene (5 bases). This CDR3 has 14 residues. V lost 4 bases to trimming and J lost 9 bases, with 18 bases between them. CDR1 MNHEY and CDR2 SMNVEV come from the germline V gene (reference sequence). CDR3 protein: CASSSRDGSDSYTF. Here the CDR3 DNA reads TGTGCCAGCAGTTCCAGGGACGGATCAGATAGCTACACCTTC.

This clone was detected only a few times. This chain connects TRBV2 to TRBJ1-6; D perhaps matches TRBD1 (5 bases). Between the trimmed V and J ends, which lost 1 base and 7 bases, there was a span of 11 bases. The CDR3 runs 15 residues. Germline assignment: CDR1 SNHLY and CDR2 FYNNEI. CDR3 protein: CASSEDGTGNSPLHF. The CDR3 nucleotides are TGTGCCAGCAGTGAAGACGGGACCGGAAATTCACCCCTCCACTTT.

The CDR3 nucleotides read TGTGCCAGCAGCTTAGAAACCGGGGAGCTGTTTTTT. Residues: CASSLETGELFF. The chain joins TRBV11-3 to TRBJ2-2, with D unclear. Germline loops: CDR1 SGHNT, CDR2 YENEEA. CDR3 length: 12 amino acids. The V end was cut by 0 bases, the J end by 5 bases, with 1 base between.

The V gene is TRBV6-4, the J gene TRBJ1-4; 7 nucleotides match TRBD1. The V segment lost 7 bases and the J segment 5 bases; nucleotides outside the gene matches: 13. This CDR3 has 16 residues. Germline lookup yields CDR1 MRHNA and CDR2 SNTAGT. The CDR3 protein is CASTTRWDSLNEKLFF. The CDR3 DNA is TGTGCCAGCACCACCAGATGGGACAGCTTAAATGAAAAACTGTTTTTT.

This clone was seen a single time. This chain links TRBV19 with TRBJ1-5; D perhaps matches TRBD1 (5 bases). The CDR3 has 13 residues. Trimming removed 11 bases from V and 5 bases from J, with 16 bases in between. Germline CDR1 and CDR2: LNHDA and SQIVND (reference sequence). The CDR3 reads CAVSRQGDQPQHF. The CDR3 DNA follows: TGTGCCGTGTCCCGGCAGGGCGATCAGCCCCAGCATTTT.

A single count supports this clone. The chain is built from TRBV9 and TRBJ1-1, with 10 nucleotides matching TRBD1. The CDR3 loop spans 14 amino acids. Germline CDR1 SGDLS, CDR2 YYNGEE. V was clipped by 5 bases and J by 7 bases; unmatched bases: 8. For the CDR3, the DNA is TGTGCCAGCAGTAACCGGGACAGGGGTCTTGAAGCTTTCTTT. The encoded protein is CASSNRDRGLEAFF.

This clone was seen only once. This chain joins TRBV7-2 and TRBJ2-1; 9 nucleotides line up with TRBD1. Germline V lookup: CDR1 SGHTA, CDR2 FQGNSA. The length of the CDR3 is 17 residues. J lost 6 bases, V lost 1 base, and 10 bases had no gene match. CDR3 sequence (DNA): TGTGCCAGCAGCTTAGACCGGCGACAGGGGGATCCCAATGAGCAGTTCTTC. Translated: CASSLDRRQGDPNEQFF.

The rearrangement joins TRBV18 to TRBJ1-1; 7 bases fit TRBD1. This CDR3 region has 18 residues. CDR1 and CDR2 from the germline V gene are KGHSH and LQKENI. J was trimmed by 0 bases and V by 1 base; bases with no gene match: 11. CDR3 bases: TGTGCCAGCTCACCACGGGCTGTAGGGGGCGAGGTGAACACTGAAGCTTTCTTT. Its translation: CASSPRAVGGEVNTEAFF.

The rearrangement links TRBV5-1 to TRBJ2-1; 11 positions agree with TRBD2. The CDR3 covers 16 residues. V lost 1 base, J lost 3 bases, and 3 bases stayed unmatched. The germline CDR1 and CDR2 sequences are SGHRS and YFSETQ. CDR3 loop: CASSLSGTSGYNEQFF. CDR3 coding DNA: TGCGCCAGCAGCTTGTCCGGGACTAGCGGCTACAATGAGCAGTTCTTC.

In its sample, this clone was seen a few times. The V call is TRBV5-4, the J call TRBJ1-6; D may be TRBD1 (5 bases). Looked up from germline, CDR1 is SGHNT and CDR2 is YYREEE (reference sequence). The CDR3 is 15 residues long. V was trimmed by 0 bases and J by 7 bases, leaving 11 bases between them. The CDR3, as DNA: TGTGCCAGCAGCTTGGATATGGCAGGGAATTCACCCCTCCACTTT. Protein: CASSLDMAGNSPLHF.

The genes are TRBV10-3 and TRBJ1-2, with D unclear. Germline lookup yields CDR1 ENHRY and CDR2 SYGVKD. Between the trimmed V and J ends, which lost 3 bases and 6 bases, there was a span of 2 bases. This CDR3 spans 10 amino acids. The CDR3 DNA reads TGTGCCATCAGTGACCATGGCTACACCTTC. Its protein is CAISDHGYTF.

This clone was counted a few times. This chain joins TRBV14 and TRBJ1-6; the D is unclear. The length of the CDR3 is 14 residues. Trimming stripped 2 bases from V and 10 bases from J, with 12 bases between. The germline V gene encodes CDR1 SGHDN and CDR2 FVKESK. CDR3 loop: CASSQSVEGSPLHF. CDR3 DNA: TGTGCCAGCAGCCAAAGTGTGGAGGGCTCACCCCTCCACTTT.

The genes are TRBV7-3 and TRBJ2-2, with 7 bases that match TRBD2. Germline trimming cut 5 bases from V and 5 bases from J; bases unmatched to any gene: 2. CDR1 is SGHTA, CDR2 FQGTGA, per germline. The CDR3 is 13 amino acids. In nucleotides, the CDR3 is TGTGCCAGCAGCCTCGGGGGGACCGGGGAGCTGTTTTTT. Its protein is CASSLGGTGELFF.

The chain is built from TRBV21-1 and TRBJ2-2; the D call of TRBD1 is as the table states it, not checked on the DNA. TRBV21-1 is a pseudogene. This CDR3 region has 14 residues. The chain's CDR3 is CATRRTEDAGELFF. In DNA form, the CDR3 reads TGTGCCACGCGCCGGACAGAGGACGCCGGGGAGCTGTTTTTT.

The chain links TRBV2 to TRBJ1-5, with a tentative D call TRBD1 (5 bases). CDR1 is SNHLY, CDR2 FYNNEI, per germline. V lost 1 base and J lost 5, with 9 bases in between. CDR3 length: 14 amino acids. In DNA, the CDR3 is TGTGCCAGCAGTGAAGAGGCGGGACATCAGCCCCAGCATTTT. It specifies CASSEEAGHQPQHF. The full variable domain, completed using reference TRBV2 and TRBJ1-5, is EPEVTQTPSHQVTQMGQEVILRCVPISNHLYFYWYRQILGQKVEFLVSFYNNEISEKSEIFDDQFSVERPDGSNFTLKIRSTKLEDSAMYFCASSEEAGHQPQHFGDGTRLSIL.

V and J are TRBV30 and TRBJ1-4, with 9 positions matching TRBD1. V dropped 4 bases and J dropped 4; count of bases not matched to a gene: 10. This CDR3 has 16 residues. Germline values: CDR1 GTSNPN, CDR2 SVGIG (reference sequence). CDR3 bases: TGTGCCTGGAATTACCGGGACAGGGCGAGTAATGAAAAACTGTTTTTT. As protein: CAWNYRDRASNEKLFF.

J is TRBJ1-4 and V is TRBV19; the match to TRBD1 covers 7 bases. From germline, CDR1 is LNHDA and CDR2 SQIVND (reference sequence). The CDR3 totals 16 residues. V lost 1 base to trimming and J lost 3 bases; unmatched junction nucleotides: 5. The CDR3 here is CASSIARGQSNEKLFF. CDR3 sequence (DNA): TGTGCCAGTAGTATAGCTAGGGGACAGTCTAATGAAAAACTGTTTTTT.

This clone appeared a single time. The chain joins TRBV19 to TRBJ1-1; D is uncertain. Germline V gives CDR1 LNHDA, CDR2 SQIVND (reference sequence). The CDR3 consists of 9 residues. Trimming pared 6 bases from V and 8 bases from J, leaving 4 bases between. The CDR3 coding sequence is TGTGCCAGTAGCCCGGAAGCTTTCTTT. As protein: CASSPEAFF.

CDR3 nucleotide sequence: TGTGCCAGCAGGAACAGGAGGAACACTGAAGCTTTCTTT. This encodes CASRNRRNTEAFF. The rearrangement links TRBV6-5 to TRBJ1-1, with a tentative D call TRBD1 (5 bases). Germline CDR1 reads MNHEY; CDR2 reads SVGAGI. The CDR3 is 13 residues long. V lost 6 bases and J 1 base, leaving 9 bases between the germline ends.

This clone turned up a few times. The V call is TRBV28, the J call TRBJ1-2; no clear D gene. The V end was cut by 1 base, the J end by 8 bases, with 8 bases between. There are 12 residues in the CDR3. Germline V gene data show CDR1 as MDHEN and CDR2 as SYDVKM. In nucleotides, the CDR3 is TGTGCCAGCAGTTTATTTCCTGGGGGCTACACCTTC. Translating it yields CASSLFPGGYTF.

The V gene is TRBV19, the J gene TRBJ1-1; TRBD1 is a possible D gene (5 bases). From germline, CDR1 is LNHDA and CDR2 SQIVND (reference sequence). V lost 3 bases to trimming and J lost 4 bases, with 12 bases between them. This CDR3 is built from 14 residues. CDR3: CASSMAGLATEAFF. In nucleotides, the CDR3 is TGTGCCAGTAGTATGGCAGGGCTGGCCACTGAAGCTTTCTTT.

This chain links TRBV7-8 with TRBJ1-5; TRBD1 agrees at 7 bases. J gave up 5 bases and V 6 bases, and 1 base lay outside the gene matches. Germline V gene data show CDR1 as SGHVS and CDR2 as FQNEAQ. This CDR3 is 12 amino acids long. The CDR3 DNA reads as TGTGCCAGCAGAACAGGGGATCAGCCCCAGCATTTT. This encodes CASRTGDQPQHF.

The chain is built from TRBV25-1 and TRBJ2-1; D may be TRBD2 (5 bases). Germline V gives CDR1 MGHDK, CDR2 SYGVNS. V lost 1 base to trimming and J lost 6 bases, with 16 bases between them. CDR3 length: 16 amino acids. Written as DNA, the CDR3 is TGTGCCAGCAGTGAATTGACCGGTAGGGAGTTCAATGAGCAGTTCTTC. The encoded protein is CASSELTGREFNEQFF.

The rearrangement uses TRBV18 and TRBJ2-5; 8 bases map to TRBD1. CDR3 length: 14 amino acids. Germline V gives CDR1 KGHSH, CDR2 LQKENI. V was pared by 6 bases and J by 4 bases, with 7 bases of the junction left unmatched. CDR3 nucleotides: TGTGCCAGCTCGCCTACAGGGGGGATAGAGACCCAGTACTTC. It specifies CASSPTGGIETQYF. Variable domain in full (rest from reference TRBV18 and TRBJ2-5): NAGVMQNPRHLVRRRGQEARLRCSPMKGHSHVYWYRQLPEEGLKFMVYLQKENIIDESGMPKERFSAEFPKEGPSILRIQQVVRGDSAAYFCASSPTGGIETQYFGPGTRLLVL.

The gene calls are TRBV4-3 and TRBJ1-2; no reliable D call. V was cut by 0 bases and J by 4 bases, with 9 bases left in between. Looked up from germline, CDR1 is LGHNA and CDR2 is YSLEER. The CDR3 extends over 14 amino acids. The CDR3 DNA reads as TGCGCCAGCAGCCAAGAAGGGCGGACCTATGGCTACACCTTC. This gives the protein CASSQEGRTYGYTF.

This chain uses TRBV7-9 with TRBJ2-2, with TRBD1 identical over 11 bases. The V gene end was trimmed by 2 bases and the J gene end by 4 bases; junction bases not matched to a gene: 6. Per germline, CDR1 SEHNR and CDR2 FQNEAQ (reference sequence). This CDR3 contains 17 residues. CDR3 loop: CASSLPPGTGGTGELFF. The CDR3 region has the DNA TGTGCCAGCAGCTTACCCCCCGGGACAGGGGGCACCGGGGAGCTGTTTTTT.

This chain joins TRBV10-3 and TRBJ2-7; weak D call: TRBD2 (6 bases). The germline V and J ends were trimmed by 4 bases and 3 bases, with 10 bases remaining between them. Germline CDR1 is ENHRY and CDR2 is SYGVKD. CDR3 length equals 13 residues. CDR3 coding DNA: TGTGCCATCAGTGGAGGGGAGGACTACGAGCAGTACTTC. This encodes CAISGGEDYEQYF.

This chain uses TRBV11-2 with TRBJ1-1; possibly TRBD1 for D (5 bases). This CDR3 contains 14 residues. Per germline, CDR1 SGHAT and CDR2 FQNNGV. The ends were cut back, 0 bases at V and 10 bases at J, with 15 bases in the middle. The CDR3 protein is CASSLEWQGAGAFF. Here the CDR3 DNA reads TGTGCCAGCAGCTTAGAATGGCAGGGAGCGGGAGCTTTCTTT.

This clone was counted between two and nine times. The rearrangement joins TRBV5-1 to TRBJ2-2; D is uncertain. V gave up 0 bases and J gave up 4 bases, with 13 bases separating them. The CDR3 runs to 16 residues. Looked up from germline, CDR1 is SGHRS and CDR2 is YFSETQ. This CDR3 is CASSLVMESGTGELFF. In DNA, the CDR3 is TGCGCCAGCAGCTTGGTAATGGAGTCAGGCACCGGGGAGCTGTTTTTT.